The 30 T cell receptor beta chains presented below share a single source sample, sequenced in a study of OX40 agonist ivuxolimab in advanced cancers. Sequenced by immunoSEQ multiplex PCR; TCRdb stores in-frame clones only, minus some. The table includes tens of thousands of clones, 75% to 90% detected once. The specimen was CD4+ or CD8+ T cells sorted from blood, collected in a trial of the OX40 agonist ivuxolimab. The receptors here all came from an adult with an advanced solid tumor such as melanoma, head and neck, liver or kidney cancer.

The chain is built from TRBV30 and TRBJ1-1; D is unclear. Germline values: CDR1 GTSNPN, CDR2 SVGIG (reference sequence). The CDR3 has 14 residues. V was cut by 0 bases and J by 5 bases, with 13 bases left in between. CDR3 DNA: TGTGCCTGGAGTGTACCCGCGGTGGGTACTGAAGCTTTCTTT. Protein product: CAWSVPAVGTEAFF.

The rearrangement links TRBV21-1 to TRBJ1-4. TRBV21-1 is given as a pseudogene. This CDR3 is 15 amino acids long. This CDR3 reads CASSTEVAPNEKLFF. Written as DNA, the CDR3 is TGTGCCAGCAGCACAGAGGTGGCGCCTAATGAAAAACTGTTTTTT.

The chain joins TRBV10-3 to TRBJ2-1, with TRBD1 matching over 9 bases. The CDR3 totals 13 residues. The V segment lost 7 bases and the J segment 5 bases; nucleotides outside the gene matches: 3. Germline lookup yields CDR1 ENHRY and CDR2 SYGVKD. Here the CDR3 DNA reads TGTGCCATCATGGGACAGGGAAACAATGAGCAGTTCTTC. The encoded protein is CAIMGQGNNEQFF.

The rearrangement joins TRBV29-1 to TRBJ1-5, with TRBD1 matching 7 bases. J lost 1 base, V lost 6 bases, and 6 bases had no gene match. The CDR3 sequence is 14 residues long. The germline V gene has CDR1 SQVTM and CDR2 ANQGSEA. This CDR3 reads CSVADRASNQPQHF. In nucleotides, the CDR3 is TGCAGCGTGGCAGACAGGGCAAGCAATCAGCCCCAGCATTTT.

The genes are TRBV5-1 and TRBJ2-3; unclear D gene. Trimming stripped 5 bases from V and 1 base from J, with 11 bases between. Germline CDR1 is SGHRS and CDR2 is YFSETQ. The CDR3 consists of 14 residues. CDR3 sequence: CASRGIVGTDTQYF. Here the CDR3 DNA reads TGCGCCAGCAGGGGGATTGTAGGCACAGATACGCAGTATTTT.

This clone came up once. The chain carries TRBV7-9 and TRBJ2-7, with D perhaps being TRBD1 or TRBD2 (5 bases each). Germline lookup yields CDR1 SEHNR and CDR2 FQNEAQ (reference sequence). The CDR3 totals 17 residues. V gave up 5 bases and J gave up 5 bases, with 25 bases separating them. The CDR3 sequence: CASSPTLRDAKRNEQYF. CDR3 DNA sequence: TGTGCCAGCAGCCCCACGCTCCGGGACGCTAAAAGGAACGAGCAGTACTTC.

The chain is built from TRBV11-3 and TRBJ2-3, with D possibly TRBD2 on 7 matching bases. The germline V gene encodes CDR1 SGHNT and CDR2 YENEEA. The CDR3 covers 14 residues. V dropped 5 bases and J dropped 6 bases, with 15 bases sitting between them. This chain's CDR3 is CASSSRGARDTQYF. In DNA form, the CDR3 reads TGTGCCAGCAGCAGCCGGGGGGCGAGGGATACGCAGTATTTT.

The chain recombines TRBV9 with TRBJ2-7, with 7 bases that match TRBD2. This CDR3 has 17 amino acids. The J segment lost 5 bases and the V segment lost 0 bases, leaving 14 bases of the junction unmatched. Germline values: CDR1 SGDLS, CDR2 YYNGEE. The CDR3 loop reads CASSVEVGGRSMNEQYF. Written as DNA, the CDR3 is TGTGCCAGCAGCGTAGAGGTGGGCGGGAGATCCATGAACGAGCAGTACTTC.

This chain joins TRBV11-3 and TRBJ2-7; 10 positions match TRBD1. Germline trimming cut 1 base from V and 7 bases from J; bases unmatched to any gene: 7. This CDR3 region has 15 residues. CDR1 and CDR2 (germline): SGHNT, YENEEA. The CDR3 here is CASSLGGTGAGEQYF. CDR3 DNA sequence: TGTGCCAGCAGCTTAGGAGGGACAGGGGCCGGGGAGCAGTACTTC.

The chain couples TRBV7-9 to TRBJ2-3, with 9 bases aligning to TRBD2. CDR1 and CDR2 from the germline V gene are SEHNR and FQNEAQ (reference sequence). V was clipped by 1 base and J by 10 bases; unmatched bases: 6. The CDR3 contains 14 residues. In DNA, the CDR3 is TGTGCCAGCAGCTTAGGGCGGGAGGGCCGTGCGCAGTATTTT. Encoded protein: CASSLGREGRAQYF. The full variable domain, in which reference TRBV7-9 and TRBJ2-3 provide the parts outside the CDR3, is DTGVSQNPRHKITKRGQNVTFRCDPISEHNRLYWYRQTLGQGPEFLTYFQNEAQLEKSRLLSDRFSAERPKGSFSTLEIQRTEQGDSAMYLCASSLGREGRAQYFGPGTRLTVL.

This rearrangement joins TRBV6-1 to TRBJ2-5; D gene uncertain. The DNA end is more similar to TRBJ2-7, so the J call may be wrong. The CDR3 has 13 amino acids. CDR1 is MNHNS, CDR2 SASEGT, per germline. The CDR3 coding sequence is TGTGCCAGCAGTGTCGGCACCACCTACGAGCAGTACTTC. It translates to CASSVGTTYEQYF.

The chain is built from TRBV12-5 and TRBJ2-3, with D maybe TRBD2 (7 bases). Germline-derived CDR1 and CDR2 are LGHNT and FRNRAP. The CDR3 totals 13 residues. The V end lost 8 bases, the J end lost 4 bases, and 13 bases lay between the germline ends. The CDR3 protein is CASNAGAADTQYF. The CDR3 nucleotides are TGTGCTAGTAATGCGGGGGCCGCAGATACGCAGTATTTT.

The chain recombines TRBV2 with TRBJ2-2; 7 nucleotides match TRBD1. The CDR3 consists of 14 residues. The V gene's germline CDR1 is SNHLY and CDR2 FYNNEI. The ends lost 11 bases at V and 3 bases at J; junction bases unmatched: 9. CDR3 sequence reads: CAGIRDRDTGELFF. CDR3 nucleotide sequence: TGTGCCGGTATCCGGGACAGAGACACCGGGGAGCTGTTTTTT.

Only one count was recorded for this clone. The chain combines TRBV5-1 with TRBJ1-1, with D uncertain. The CDR3 loop spans 13 amino acids. The ends were cut back, 3 bases at V and 1 base at J, with 7 bases in the middle. Germline-derived CDR1 and CDR2 are SGHRS and YFSETQ. This CDR3 reads CASSSGWNTEAFF. The CDR3 DNA sequence: TGCGCCAGCAGCTCCGGGTGGAACACTGAAGCTTTCTTT.

The chain is built from TRBV5-1 and TRBJ2-5, with 10 bases lining up with TRBD1. CDR3 length equals 17 residues. The V and J ends lost 4 bases and 2 bases, in that order; junction bases with no gene match: 11. CDR1 and CDR2 from the germline V gene are SGHRS and YFSETQ. CDR3 DNA: TGCGCCAGCAGCAAACGGGACAGGGGATTGGGACAAGAGACCCAGTACTTC. Protein sequence: CASSKRDRGLGQETQYF.

The CDR3 is CASSWGPDSGTDTQYF. The CDR3 DNA follows: TGTGCCAGCAGCTGGGGACCGGACAGTGGCACAGATACGCAGTATTTT. This chain joins TRBV11-3 and TRBJ2-3; possibly TRBD1 for D (6 bases). CDR3 size: 16 residues. In germline, CDR1 is SGHNT, CDR2 YENEEA. Trimming cost V 4 bases and J 1 base, with 15 bases left between them. Together with reference TRBV11-3 and TRBJ2-3, the CDR3 gives the full variable domain: EAGVVQSPRYKIIEKKQPVAFWCNPISGHNTLYWYLQNLGQGPELLIRYENEEAVDDSQLPKDRFSAERLKGVDSTLKIQPAELGDSAVYLCASSWGPDSGTDTQYFGPGTRLTVL.

CDR3: CASGLGGDTQYF. The CDR3 DNA sequence: TGTGCTAGTGGTTTGGGCGGGGATACGCAGTATTTT. The J gene is TRBJ2-3, the V gene TRBV12-5; perhaps TRBD2 as D (5 bases). This CDR3 has 12 residues. Germline V CDR1 and CDR2: LGHNT, FRNRAP. Deletions cut 1 base from V and 6 bases from J, with 5 bases between.

The CDR3 spells CASSRLAGQETQYF. CDR3 nucleotides: TGTGCCAGCAGTCGGCTAGCGGGGCAAGAGACCCAGTACTTC. This sequence joins TRBV28 and TRBJ2-5; 9 positions match TRBD2. Germline values: CDR1 MDHEN, CDR2 SYDVKM. J was trimmed by 2 bases and V by 5 bases; bases with no gene match: 3. The CDR3 contains 14 residues.

The genes are TRBV7-3 and TRBJ2-1; tentative D call: TRBD1 (5 bases). Trimming shortened V by 5 bases and J by 2 bases, and 7 bases separated the two germline ends. The germline V gene has CDR1 SGHTA and CDR2 FQGTGA. There are 13 residues in the CDR3. The CDR3 DNA sequence: TGTGCCAGCAGCGCAGGGACCTACAATGAGCAGTTCTTC. Translating gives CASSAGTYNEQFF.

The chain links TRBV5-1 to TRBJ2-3; tentatively, D is TRBD2 (6 bases). Germline V gene data show CDR1 as SGHRS and CDR2 as YFSETQ. V was clipped by 2 bases and J by 0 bases, with 10 bases between them. The CDR3 covers 15 residues. In DNA form, the CDR3 reads TGCGCCAGCAGCTTTTTCGGGAGTAGCACAGATACGCAGTATTTT. Its translation is CASSFFGSSTDTQYF.

Here the CDR3 reads CASSYSETSDEQFF. The CDR3 region has the DNA TGTGCCAGCAGTTACTCGGAGACGTCGGATGAGCAGTTCTTC. This chain links TRBV6-5 with TRBJ2-1, with D unresolved. V lost 0 bases and J 8 bases, leaving 11 bases between the germline ends. Germline V gene lookup returns CDR1 MNHEY and CDR2 SVGAGI. The CDR3 contains 14 residues.

J is TRBJ1-5 and V is TRBV6-5; TRBD1 aligns across 9 bases. The germline V gene has CDR1 MNHEY and CDR2 SVGAGI. Trimming removed 6 bases from V and 7 bases from J; junction bases left unmatched: 10. The length of the CDR3 is 15 residues. CDR3 residues: CASRHTGGAGQPQHF. CDR3 sequence (DNA): TGTGCCAGCAGACACACAGGGGGCGCAGGACAGCCCCAGCATTTT.

The V and J genes are TRBV6-1 and TRBJ2-7, with 13 bases fitting TRBD2. This CDR3 is 16 amino acids long. V lost 4 bases, J lost 2 bases, and 5 bases stayed unmatched. In germline, CDR1 is MNHNS, CDR2 SASEGT. CDR3: CASSVAGLAGTYEQYF. In nucleotides, the CDR3 is TGTGCCAGCAGTGTGGCGGGACTAGCGGGAACCTACGAGCAGTACTTC.

The chain's CDR3 is CASGFRDRHEKLFF. The CDR3 DNA sequence: TGTGCTAGTGGTTTCCGGGACAGACATGAAAAACTGTTTTTT. The rearrangement joins TRBV12-5 to TRBJ1-4; 7 bases line up with TRBD1. The germline V gene encodes CDR1 LGHNT and CDR2 FRNRAP. CDR3 size: 14 residues. With 3 bases clipped from V and 6 bases from J, the junction kept 4 bases outside the gene matches.

The chain combines TRBV6-5 with TRBJ1-2; D is unclear. Per germline, CDR1 MNHEY and CDR2 SVGAGI. Trimming took off 2 bases at V and 7 bases at J, with 11 bases between the two ends. This CDR3 region has 13 residues. CDR3 region: CASSYTAGGGYTF. The CDR3 DNA is TGTGCCAGCAGTTACACGGCAGGCGGTGGCTACACCTTC.

This clone has only a few counts. The genes are TRBV6-5 and TRBJ1-5; D gene uncertain. V was cut by 2 bases and J by 7 bases, with 9 bases left in between. Looked up from germline, CDR1 is MNHEY and CDR2 is SVGAGI. The CDR3 has 13 amino acids. The CDR3 sequence: CASSYTGGQPQHF. As DNA, the CDR3 is TGTGCCAGCAGTTACACGGGAGGCCAGCCCCAGCATTTT.

The chain uses TRBV7-2 and TRBJ2-5; TRBD2 agrees at 9 bases. V was pared by 3 bases and J by 3 bases, with 5 bases of the junction left unmatched. Germline-derived CDR1 and CDR2 are SGHTA and FQGNSA. The CDR3 is made up of 15 amino acids. The CDR3 sequence: CASSFQASGEETQYF. DNA of the CDR3: TGTGCCAGCAGCTTTCAGGCTAGCGGGGAAGAGACCCAGTACTTC. The full variable domain, its missing parts supplied by reference TRBV7-2 and TRBJ2-5, is GAGVSQSPSNKVTEKGKDVELRCDPISGHTALYWYRQSLGQGLEFLIYFQGNSAPDKSGLPSDRFSAERTGGSVSTLTIQRTQQEDSAVYLCASSFQASGEETQYFGPGTRLLVL.

The V and J genes are TRBV4-1 and TRBJ2-3, with D possibly TRBD1 on 5 matching bases. Per the germline V gene, CDR1 is MGHRA and CDR2 is YSYEKL. The CDR3 covers 14 residues. Trimming took off 4 bases at V and 6 bases at J, with 14 bases between the two ends. CDR3 in DNA: TGCGCCAGCAGCCTTCGCAGGGCCGGGGATACGCAGTATTTT. Protein sequence: CASSLRRAGDTQYF.

As concerns this clone: Different DNA sequences within this sample yield the same CDR3. The chain employs TRBV5-1 and TRBJ1-2, with D hard to call. This CDR3 contains 13 residues. The V end was cut by 0 bases, the J end by 2 bases, with 5 bases between. Germline V gene lookup returns CDR1 SGHRS and CDR2 YFSETQ. CDR3 protein: CASSLAGNYGYTF. The DNA for the CDR3 is TGCGCCAGCAGCTTGGCCGGGAACTATGGCTACACCTTC.

J is TRBJ2-3 and V is TRBV7-8; 13 bases fit TRBD2. CDR3 length: 15 residues. Germline assignment: CDR1 SGHVS and CDR2 FQNEAQ. Trimming took 5 bases from V and 7 from J; bases not matched to a gene: 6. The DNA of the CDR3 is TGTGCCAGCAGCCCAGGGACTAGCGGGGCTTATACGCAGTATTTT. It yields the protein CASSPGTSGAYTQYF.